A selection of T cell receptor beta chains follows, all from one sample in a study of siplizumab effects on memory and regulatory T cells. The data were produced by immunoSEQ multiplex PCR, yet TCRdb's version contains in-frame clones alone and is incomplete. Of about 120,000 clones in the sample, roughly 94% are singletons; the top ten hold under 2%. The sample was non-Treg CD4+ T cells sorted from blood. The receptors were gathered from a human donor in good health. Both conserved end residues are part of each CDR3. D genes are given only for firm matches. Size values are once, few and many counts, or a class for expanded clones, and some rows have none.

d_call: NA; clone_size: NA; j_call: TRBJ1-2; v_call: TRBV2; cdr3_aa: CASSVAGNYGYTF; cdr3_nt: TGTGCCAGCAGCGTTGCTGGTAACTATGGCTACACCTTC
d_call: NA; clone_size: NA; j_call: TRBJ2-7; v_call: TRBV10-1; cdr3_aa: CAISAASYEQYF; cdr3_nt: TGCGCCATCTCCGCAGCGTCCTACGAGCAGTACTTC
d_call: TRBD2; clone_size: NA; j_call: TRBJ2-7; v_call: TRBV29-1; cdr3_aa: CSVEAGGYEQYF; cdr3_nt: TGCAGCGTTGAGGCGGGGGGATACGAGCAGTACTTC
d_call: NA; clone_size: few; j_call: TRBJ2-7; v_call: TRBV2; cdr3_aa: CAILPIGTYEQYF; cdr3_nt: TGTGCCATCCTCCCGATTGGGACCTACGAGCAGTACTTC
d_call: NA; clone_size: NA; j_call: TRBJ2-5; v_call: TRBV7-2; cdr3_aa: CASSFRGFQETQYF; cdr3_nt: TGTGCCAGCAGCTTCAGGGGCTTCCAAGAGACCCAGTACTTC
d_call: TRBD1; clone_size: NA; j_call: TRBJ1-6; v_call: TRBV30; cdr3_aa: CAWTSYGQGTSPLHF; cdr3_nt: TGTGCCTGGACCTCATACGGACAGGGGACTTCACCCCTCCACTTT
d_call: NA; clone_size: NA; j_call: TRBJ2-7; v_call: TRBV6-1; cdr3_aa: CASSETGNSRHEQYF; cdr3_nt: TGTGCCAGCAGTGAAACAGGGAATAGTCGGCACGAGCAGTACTTC
d_call: TRBD1; clone_size: NA; j_call: TRBJ2-1; v_call: TRBV7-9; cdr3_aa: CASSDRGTYNEQFF; cdr3_nt: TGTGCCAGCTCTGACAGGGGGACGTACAATGAGCAGTTCTTC
d_call: TRBD1; clone_size: NA; j_call: TRBJ1-5; v_call: TRBV19; cdr3_aa: CACSSGGSNQPQHF; cdr3_nt: TGTGCCTGCTCATCAGGGGGTTCCAATCAGCCCCAGCATTTT
d_call: NA; clone_size: NA; j_call: TRBJ1-2; v_call: TRBV12-2; cdr3_aa: CASRLARPANYGYTF; cdr3_nt: TGTGCAAGTCGCTTAGCTCGTCCAGCTAACTATGGCTACACCTTC
d_call: TRBD2; clone_size: NA; j_call: TRBJ2-7; v_call: TRBV5-1; cdr3_aa: CASSKTLAGASYEQYF; cdr3_nt: TGCGCCAGCAGCAAAACGCTAGCGGGAGCTTCCTACGAGCAGTACTTC
d_call: NA; clone_size: NA; j_call: TRBJ1-2; v_call: TRBV2; cdr3_aa: CASSPDSQGGGYTF; cdr3_nt: TGTGCCAGCAGTCCCGACAGCCAGGGAGGTGGCTACACCTTC
d_call: TRBD1; clone_size: NA; j_call: TRBJ1-2; v_call: TRBV6-1; cdr3_aa: CASSEASRGTYGYTF; cdr3_nt: TGTGCCAGCAGTGAAGCAAGCAGGGGGACCTATGGCTACACCTTC
d_call: NA; clone_size: NA; j_call: TRBJ1-2; v_call: TRBV15; cdr3_aa: CATSRGGGTSYGYTF; cdr3_nt: TGTGCCACCAGCAGAGGAGGGGGGACAAGCTATGGCTACACCTTC
d_call: TRBD2; clone_size: NA; j_call: TRBJ2-7; v_call: TRBV11-3; cdr3_aa: CASSSRGGSYEQYF; cdr3_nt: TGTGCCAGCAGCTCACGTGGCGGGAGCTACGAGCAGTACTTC
d_call: NA; clone_size: NA; j_call: TRBJ1-3; v_call: TRBV10-1; cdr3_aa: CASSESIGVGNTIYF; cdr3_nt: TGCGCCAGCAGTGAGTCCATCGGGGTCGGAAACACCATATATTTT
d_call: TRBD2; clone_size: NA; j_call: TRBJ2-5; v_call: TRBV7-8; cdr3_aa: CASSLSGGTSGRARETQYF; cdr3_nt: TGTGCCAGCAGCTTAAGCGGCGGGACTAGCGGGAGGGCCAGGGAGACCCAGTACTTC
d_call: TRBD1; clone_size: NA; j_call: TRBJ2-7; v_call: TRBV6-5; cdr3_aa: CASSYSDRGGEQYF; cdr3_nt: TGTGCCAGCAGTTACTCAGACAGGGGTGGCGAGCAGTACTTC
d_call: NA; clone_size: NA; j_call: TRBJ1-1; v_call: TRBV7-9; cdr3_aa: CASSLDLWTVNTEAFF; cdr3_nt: TGTGCCAGCAGCTTAGACCTTTGGACAGTGAACACTGAAGCTTTCTTT
d_call: TRBD1; clone_size: few; j_call: TRBJ2-3; v_call: TRBV2; cdr3_aa: CASRETGADTQYF; cdr3_nt: TGTGCCAGCAGGGAAACAGGGGCAGATACGCAGTATTTT
d_call: TRBD2; clone_size: NA; j_call: TRBJ2-1; v_call: TRBV7-9; cdr3_aa: CASSLKGTRGLNEQFF; cdr3_nt: TGTGCCAGCAGCCTAAAAGGGACTAGGGGTTTAAATGAGCAGTTCTTC
d_call: NA; clone_size: NA; j_call: TRBJ1-1; v_call: TRBV19; cdr3_aa: CASSTGGDTEAFF; cdr3_nt: TGTGCCAGTAGTACTGGGGGGGACACTGAAGCTTTCTTT
d_call: TRBD2; clone_size: NA; j_call: TRBJ2-1; v_call: TRBV19; cdr3_aa: CAVRPGGLPQGDEQFF; cdr3_nt: TGTGCCGTTAGGCCGGGGGGACTCCCTCAAGGCGACGAGCAGTTCTTC
d_call: NA; clone_size: NA; j_call: TRBJ1-2; v_call: TRBV15; cdr3_aa: CATSRDSAPHYGYTF; cdr3_nt: TGTGCCACCAGCAGAGATAGCGCACCCCACTATGGCTACACCTTC
d_call: NA; clone_size: NA; j_call: TRBJ2-5; v_call: TRBV30; cdr3_aa: CAWSVETQYF; cdr3_nt: TGTGCCTGGAGTGTGGAGACCCAGTACTTC
d_call: NA; clone_size: once; j_call: TRBJ2-1; v_call: TRBV19; cdr3_aa: CASSIVGDRSYNEQFF; cdr3_nt: TGTGCCAGTAGTATAGTTGGCGACCGCTCCTACAATGAGCAGTTCTTC
d_call: NA; clone_size: NA; j_call: TRBJ2-7; v_call: TRBV19; cdr3_aa: CASMGKEQYF; cdr3_nt: TGTGCCAGTATGGGGAAAGAGCAGTACTTC
d_call: NA; clone_size: NA; j_call: TRBJ2-4; v_call: TRBV6-1; cdr3_aa: CASTDTRGIQYF; cdr3_nt: TGTGCCAGCACCGACACGAGGGGCATTCAGTACTTC
d_call: NA; clone_size: NA; j_call: TRBJ2-7; v_call: TRBV29-1; cdr3_aa: CSVEQGVYEQYF; cdr3_nt: TGCAGCGTTGAACAGGGCGTTTACGAGCAGTACTTC
d_call: NA; clone_size: NA; j_call: TRBJ1-6; v_call: TRBV6-5; cdr3_aa: CASRPTNYNSPLHF; cdr3_nt: TGTGCCAGCAGGCCGACAAATTATAATTCACCCCTCCACTTT
d_call: NA; clone_size: NA; j_call: TRBJ2-5; v_call: TRBV6-5; cdr3_aa: CASRQTPPEKGTQYF; cdr3_nt: TGTGCCAGCAGACAGACACCTCCCGAGAAGGGGACCCAGTACTTC